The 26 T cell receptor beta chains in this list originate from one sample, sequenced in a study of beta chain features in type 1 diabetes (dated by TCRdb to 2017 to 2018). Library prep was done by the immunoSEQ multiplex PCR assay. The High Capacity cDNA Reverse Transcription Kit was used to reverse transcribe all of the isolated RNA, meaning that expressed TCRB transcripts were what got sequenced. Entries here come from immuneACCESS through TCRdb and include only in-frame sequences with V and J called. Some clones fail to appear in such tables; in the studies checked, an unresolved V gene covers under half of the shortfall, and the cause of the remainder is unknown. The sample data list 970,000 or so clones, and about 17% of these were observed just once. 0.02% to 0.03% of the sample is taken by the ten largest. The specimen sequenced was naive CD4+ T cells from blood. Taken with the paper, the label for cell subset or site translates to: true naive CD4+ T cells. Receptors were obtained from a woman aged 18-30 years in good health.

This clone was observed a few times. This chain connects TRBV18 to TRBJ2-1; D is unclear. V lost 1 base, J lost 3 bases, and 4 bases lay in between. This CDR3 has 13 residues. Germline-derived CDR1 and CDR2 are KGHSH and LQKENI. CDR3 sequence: CASSPQLYNEQFF. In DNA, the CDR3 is TGTGCCAGCTCACCACAACTCTACAATGAGCAGTTCTTC.

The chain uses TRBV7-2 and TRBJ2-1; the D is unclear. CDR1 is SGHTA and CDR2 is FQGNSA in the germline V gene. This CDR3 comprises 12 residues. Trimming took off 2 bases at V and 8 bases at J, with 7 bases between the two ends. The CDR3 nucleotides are TGTGCCAGCAGCTTAACGTTCGATGAGCAGTTCTTC. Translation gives CASSLTFDEQFF.

DNA for the CDR3: TGCGCCAGCAGCCAAAGGGGGCCCGCCCGGGCAGGGACGGATGAGCAGTTCTTC. Its protein product is CASSQRGPARAGTDEQFF. V is TRBV4-1 and J is TRBJ2-1; TRBD1 aligns across 7 bases. V lost 2 bases and J lost 8; bases outside the gene matches: 18. Germline CDR1 reads MGHRA; CDR2 reads YSYEKL. The CDR3 runs 18 residues.

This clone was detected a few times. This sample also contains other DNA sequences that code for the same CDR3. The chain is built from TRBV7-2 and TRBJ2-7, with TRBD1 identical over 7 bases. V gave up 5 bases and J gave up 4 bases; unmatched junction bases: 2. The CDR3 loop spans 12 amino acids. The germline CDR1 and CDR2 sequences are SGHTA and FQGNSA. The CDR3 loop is CASSAQGYEQYF. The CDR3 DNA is TGTGCCAGCAGCGCACAGGGGTACGAGCAGTACTTC.

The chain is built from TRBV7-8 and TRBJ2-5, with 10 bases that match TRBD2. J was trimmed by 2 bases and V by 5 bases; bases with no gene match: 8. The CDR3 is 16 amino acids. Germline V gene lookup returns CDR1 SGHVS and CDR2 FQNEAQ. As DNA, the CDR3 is TGTGCCAGCAGCCCAAGGACTAGCGGAAAACAAGAGACCCAGTACTTC. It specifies CASSPRTSGKQETQYF. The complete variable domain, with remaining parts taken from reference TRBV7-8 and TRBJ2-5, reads GAGVSQSPRYKVAKRGQDVALRCDPISGHVSLFWYQQALGQGPEFLTYFQNEAQLDKSGLPSDRFFAERPEGSVSTLKIQRTQQEDSAVYLCASSPRTSGKQETQYFGPGTRLLVL.

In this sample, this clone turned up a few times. This chain's CDR3 is CASSPGDRTYEQYF. In DNA form, the CDR3 reads TGTGCCAGCAGCCCAGGGGACAGGACCTACGAGCAGTACTTC. The rearrangement links TRBV4-2 to TRBJ2-5, with 8 bases identical to TRBD1. The better agreement between TRBJ2-7 and the DNA end casts doubt on the J call. The length of the CDR3 is 14 residues. Looked up from germline, CDR1 is LGHNA and CDR2 is YNFKEQ.

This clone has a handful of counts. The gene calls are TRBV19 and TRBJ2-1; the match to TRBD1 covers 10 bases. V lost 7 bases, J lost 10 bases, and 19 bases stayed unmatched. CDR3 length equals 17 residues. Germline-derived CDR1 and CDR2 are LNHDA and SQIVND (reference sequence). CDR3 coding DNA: TGTGCCAGTAAGGTAAATTGGGACAGGGGAAGGCTCGGCGAGCAGTTCTTC. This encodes CASKVNWDRGRLGEQFF.

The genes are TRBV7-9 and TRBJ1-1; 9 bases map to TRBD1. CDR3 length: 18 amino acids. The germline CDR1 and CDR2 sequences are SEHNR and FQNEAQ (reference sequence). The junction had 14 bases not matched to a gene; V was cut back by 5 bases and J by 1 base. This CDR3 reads CASSNRVPGQGRNTEAFF. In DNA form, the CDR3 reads TGTGCCAGCAGCAATCGAGTCCCGGGACAGGGCCGGAACACTGAAGCTTTCTTT.

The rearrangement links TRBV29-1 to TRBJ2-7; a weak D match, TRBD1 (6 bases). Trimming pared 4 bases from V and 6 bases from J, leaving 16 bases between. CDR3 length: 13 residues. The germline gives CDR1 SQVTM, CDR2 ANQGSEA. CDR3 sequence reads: CSVGQAAGGEQYF. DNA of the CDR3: TGCAGCGTTGGACAGGCGGCTGGTGGCGAGCAGTACTTC.

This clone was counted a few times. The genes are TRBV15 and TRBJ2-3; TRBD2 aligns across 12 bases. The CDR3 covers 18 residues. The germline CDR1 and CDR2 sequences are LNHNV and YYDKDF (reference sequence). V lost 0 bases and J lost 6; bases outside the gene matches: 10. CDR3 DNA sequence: TGTGCCACCAGCAGAGATGGTTCTAGCGGGAGGGCCCTGGATACGCAGTATTTT. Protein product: CATSRDGSSGRALDTQYF.

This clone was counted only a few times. The CDR3 spells CATSSRLLSRSQHF. The CDR3 nucleotides read TGTGCCACCAGCAGCCGTCTCTTGTCACGGTCCCAGCATTTT. The chain employs TRBV15 and TRBJ1-5; unclear D gene. The CDR3 has 14 amino acids. Trimming removed 3 bases at V and 11 bases at J, with 17 bases between. Looked up from germline, CDR1 is LNHNV and CDR2 is YYDKDF (reference sequence). The whole variable domain, remainder taken from reference TRBV15 and TRBJ1-5, is DAMVIQNPRYQVTQFGKPVTLSCSQTLNHNVMYWYQQKSSQAPKLLFHYYDKDFNNEADTPDNFQSRRPNTSFCFLDIRSPGLGDTAMYLCATSSRLLSRSQHFGDGTRLSIL.

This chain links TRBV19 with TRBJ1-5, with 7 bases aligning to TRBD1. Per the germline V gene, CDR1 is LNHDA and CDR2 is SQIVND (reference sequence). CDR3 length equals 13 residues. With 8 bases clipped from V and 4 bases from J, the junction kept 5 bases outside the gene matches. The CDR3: CASERQGNQPQHF. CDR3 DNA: TGTGCCAGTGAGAGACAGGGAAATCAGCCCCAGCATTTT. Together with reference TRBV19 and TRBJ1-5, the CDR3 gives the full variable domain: DGGITQSPKYLFRKEGQNVTLSCEQNLNHDAMYWYRQDPGQGLRLIYYSQIVNDFQKGDIAEGYSVSREKKESFPLTVTSAQKNPTAFYLCASERQGNQPQHFGDGTRLSIL.

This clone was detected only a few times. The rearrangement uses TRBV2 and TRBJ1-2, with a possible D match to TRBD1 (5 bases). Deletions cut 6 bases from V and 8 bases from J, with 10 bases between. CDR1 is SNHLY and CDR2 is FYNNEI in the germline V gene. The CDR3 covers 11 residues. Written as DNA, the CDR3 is TGTGCCAGCAGCCGAGGGACCGGCTACACCTTC. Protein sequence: CASSRGTGYTF.

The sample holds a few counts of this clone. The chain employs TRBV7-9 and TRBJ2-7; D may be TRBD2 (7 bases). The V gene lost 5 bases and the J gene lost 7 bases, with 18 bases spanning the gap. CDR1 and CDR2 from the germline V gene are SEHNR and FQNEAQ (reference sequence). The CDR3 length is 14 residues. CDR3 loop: CASSLHLQGGEQYF. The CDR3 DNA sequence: TGTGCCAGCAGCCTGCACTTACAGGGAGGGGAGCAGTACTTC.

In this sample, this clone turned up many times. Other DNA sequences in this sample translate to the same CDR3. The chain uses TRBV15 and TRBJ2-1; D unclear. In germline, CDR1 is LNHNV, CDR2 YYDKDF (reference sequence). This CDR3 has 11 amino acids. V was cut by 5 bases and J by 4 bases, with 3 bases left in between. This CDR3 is CATSGYNEQFF. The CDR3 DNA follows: TGTGCCACCAGCGGGTACAATGAGCAGTTCTTC.

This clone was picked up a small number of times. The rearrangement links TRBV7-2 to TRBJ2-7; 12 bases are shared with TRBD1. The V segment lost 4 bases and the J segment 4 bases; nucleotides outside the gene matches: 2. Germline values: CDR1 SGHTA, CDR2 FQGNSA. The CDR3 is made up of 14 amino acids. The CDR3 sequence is CASSWDRGLYEQYF. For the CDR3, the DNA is TGTGCCAGCAGCTGGGACAGGGGGCTATACGAGCAGTACTTC. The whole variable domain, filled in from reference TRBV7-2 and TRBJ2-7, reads GAGVSQSPSNKVTEKGKDVELRCDPISGHTALYWYRQSLGQGLEFLIYFQGNSAPDKSGLPSDRFSAERTGGSVSTLTIQRTQQEDSAVYLCASSWDRGLYEQYFGPGTRLTVT.

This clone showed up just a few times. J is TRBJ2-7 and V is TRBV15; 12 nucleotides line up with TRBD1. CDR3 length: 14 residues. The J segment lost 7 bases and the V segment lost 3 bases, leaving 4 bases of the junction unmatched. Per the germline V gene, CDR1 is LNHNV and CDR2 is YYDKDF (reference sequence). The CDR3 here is CATSRGQGAFEQYF. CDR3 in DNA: TGTGCCACCAGCAGGGGACAGGGGGCCTTTGAGCAGTACTTC.

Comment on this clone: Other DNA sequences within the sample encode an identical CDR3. CDR3 amino acids: CASSRYNEQFF. Written as DNA, the CDR3 is TGTGCCAGCAGCCGTTACAATGAGCAGTTCTTC. The chain employs TRBV28 and TRBJ2-1; D is uncertain. The germline V gene encodes CDR1 MDHEN and CDR2 SYDVKM. V was shortened by 6 bases and J by 4 bases, with 4 bases between the two germline ends. There are 11 residues in the CDR3.

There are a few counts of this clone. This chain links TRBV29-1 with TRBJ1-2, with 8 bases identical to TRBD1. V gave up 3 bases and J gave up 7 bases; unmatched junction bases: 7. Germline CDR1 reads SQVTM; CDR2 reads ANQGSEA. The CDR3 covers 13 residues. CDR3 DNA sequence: TGCAGCGTTGACTTTCGACAGGGGTTTGGCTACACCTTC. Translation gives CSVDFRQGFGYTF.

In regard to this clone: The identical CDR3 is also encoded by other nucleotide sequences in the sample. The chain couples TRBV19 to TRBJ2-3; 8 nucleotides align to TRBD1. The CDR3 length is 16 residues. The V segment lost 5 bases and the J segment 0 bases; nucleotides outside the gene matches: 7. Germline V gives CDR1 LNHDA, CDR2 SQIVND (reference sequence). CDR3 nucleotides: TGTGCCAGTAGTCCTCCTCGACAGGGGAGCACAGATACGCAGTATTTT. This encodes CASSPPRQGSTDTQYF.

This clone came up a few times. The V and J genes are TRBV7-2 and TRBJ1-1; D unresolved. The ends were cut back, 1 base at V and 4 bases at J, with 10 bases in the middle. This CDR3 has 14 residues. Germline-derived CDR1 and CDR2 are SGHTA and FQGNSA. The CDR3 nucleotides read TGTGCCAGCAGCTTAGTTGGGTGGGGCACTGAAGCTTTCTTT. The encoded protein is CASSLVGWGTEAFF. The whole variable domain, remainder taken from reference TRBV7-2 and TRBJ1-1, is GAGVSQSPSNKVTEKGKDVELRCDPISGHTALYWYRQSLGQGLEFLIYFQGNSAPDKSGLPSDRFSAERTGGSVSTLTIQRTQQEDSAVYLCASSLVGWGTEAFFGQGTRLTVV.

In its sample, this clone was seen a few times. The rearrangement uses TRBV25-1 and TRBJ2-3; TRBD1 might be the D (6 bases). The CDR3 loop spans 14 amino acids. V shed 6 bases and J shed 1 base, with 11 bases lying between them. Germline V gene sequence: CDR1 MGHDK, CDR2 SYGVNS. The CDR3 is CASRTAGGTDTQYF. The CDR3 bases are TGTGCCAGCAGGACAGCAGGGGGCACAGATACGCAGTATTTT.

CDR3 bases: TGTGCCAGCACCCTGACTCCAGGGACGGGGGAGCAGTACTTC. This encodes CASTLTPGTGEQYF. The chain couples TRBV28 to TRBJ2-7; perhaps D is TRBD1 or TRBD2 (5 bases each). V lost 7 bases and J 7 bases, leaving 20 bases between the germline ends. The CDR3 contains 14 residues. Germline lookup yields CDR1 MDHEN and CDR2 SYDVKM.

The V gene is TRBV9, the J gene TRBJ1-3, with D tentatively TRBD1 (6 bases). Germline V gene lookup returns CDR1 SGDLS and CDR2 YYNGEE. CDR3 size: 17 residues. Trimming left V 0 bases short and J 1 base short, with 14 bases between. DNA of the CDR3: TGTGCCAGCAGCGTAGCGGGCGGGGGCGCGTCTGGAAACACCATATATTTT. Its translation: CASSVAGGGASGNTIYF.

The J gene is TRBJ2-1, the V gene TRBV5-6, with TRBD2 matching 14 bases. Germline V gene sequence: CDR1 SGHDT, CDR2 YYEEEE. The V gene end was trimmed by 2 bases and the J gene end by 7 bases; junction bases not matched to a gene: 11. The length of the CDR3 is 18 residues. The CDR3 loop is CASSFSSRLAGGFNEQFF. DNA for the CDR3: TGTGCCAGCAGCTTTTCTTCCCGACTAGCGGGAGGGTTTAATGAGCAGTTCTTC.

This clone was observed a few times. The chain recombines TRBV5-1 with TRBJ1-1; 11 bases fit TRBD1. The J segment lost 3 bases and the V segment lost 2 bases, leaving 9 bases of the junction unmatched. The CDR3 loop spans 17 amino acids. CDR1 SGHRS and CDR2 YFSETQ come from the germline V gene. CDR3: CASSLVRTGGADTEAFF. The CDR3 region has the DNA TGCGCCAGCAGCTTAGTGAGGACAGGGGGCGCGGACACTGAAGCTTTCTTT.